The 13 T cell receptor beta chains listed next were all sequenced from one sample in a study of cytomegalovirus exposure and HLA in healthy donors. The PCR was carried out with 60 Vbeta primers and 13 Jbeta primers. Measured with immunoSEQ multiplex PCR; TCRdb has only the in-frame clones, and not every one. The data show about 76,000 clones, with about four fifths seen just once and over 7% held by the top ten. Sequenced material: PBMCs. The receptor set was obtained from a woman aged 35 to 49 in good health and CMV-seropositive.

Here the CDR3 reads CASSREQGWSEQFF. CDR3 nucleotide sequence: TGTGCCAGTAGTCGGGAACAGGGGTGGAGTGAGCAGTTCTTC. V gene TRBV19 combines with J gene TRBJ2-1, with 7 bases identical to TRBD1. V lost 5 bases and J lost 9; bases outside the gene matches: 10. Germline lookup yields CDR1 LNHDA and CDR2 SQIVND (reference sequence). The CDR3 is made up of 14 amino acids.

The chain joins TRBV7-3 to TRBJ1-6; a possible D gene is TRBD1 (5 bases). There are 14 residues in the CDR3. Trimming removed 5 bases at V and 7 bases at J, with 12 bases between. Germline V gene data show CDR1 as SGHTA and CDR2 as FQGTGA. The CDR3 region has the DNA TGTGCCAGCAGCCCAGGGATTAGGAATTCACCCCTCCACTTT. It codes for CASSPGIRNSPLHF. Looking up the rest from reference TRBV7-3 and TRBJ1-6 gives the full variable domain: GAGVSQTPSNKVTEKGKYVELRCDPISGHTALYWYRQSLGQGPEFLIYFQGTGAADDSGLPNDRFFAVRPEGSVSTLKIQRTERGDSAVYLCASSPGIRNSPLHFGNGTRLTVT.

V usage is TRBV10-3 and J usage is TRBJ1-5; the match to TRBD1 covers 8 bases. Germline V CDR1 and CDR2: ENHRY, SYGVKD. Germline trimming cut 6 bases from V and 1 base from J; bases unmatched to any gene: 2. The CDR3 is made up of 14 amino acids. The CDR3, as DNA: TGTGCCATCAGGGGACAGGCGAGCAATCAGCCCCAGCATTTT. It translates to CAIRGQASNQPQHF.

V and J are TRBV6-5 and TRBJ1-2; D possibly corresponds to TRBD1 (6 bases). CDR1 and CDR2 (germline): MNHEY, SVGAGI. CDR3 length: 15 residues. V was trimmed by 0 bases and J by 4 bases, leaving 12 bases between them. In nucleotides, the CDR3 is TGTGCCAGCAGTTACTCGACAGGAAGGGGCTATGGCTACACCTTC. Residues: CASSYSTGRGYGYTF.

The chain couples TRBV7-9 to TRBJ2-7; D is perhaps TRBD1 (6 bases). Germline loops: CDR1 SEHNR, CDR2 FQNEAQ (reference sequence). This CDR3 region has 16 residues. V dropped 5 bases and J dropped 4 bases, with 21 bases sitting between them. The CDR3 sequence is CASSPSGTRGGYEQYF. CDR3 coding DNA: TGTGCCAGCAGCCCATCCGGGACCAGGGGCGGGTACGAGCAGTACTTC.

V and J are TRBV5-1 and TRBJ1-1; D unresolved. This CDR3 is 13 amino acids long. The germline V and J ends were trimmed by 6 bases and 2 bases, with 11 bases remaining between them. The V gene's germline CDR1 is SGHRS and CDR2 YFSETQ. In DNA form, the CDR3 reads TGCGCCAGCACGAAACAGAGAAACACTGAAGCTTTCTTT. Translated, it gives CASTKQRNTEAFF.

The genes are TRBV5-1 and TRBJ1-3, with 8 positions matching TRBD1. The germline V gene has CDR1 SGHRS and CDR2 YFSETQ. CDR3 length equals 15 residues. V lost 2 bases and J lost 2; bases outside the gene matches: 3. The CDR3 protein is CASSLQGVAGNTIYF. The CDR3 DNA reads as TGCGCCAGCAGCTTACAGGGGGTTGCTGGAAACACCATATATTTT.

DNA of the CDR3: TGCGCCAGCAGCCAAGATAACGGGGTAGCGGGGGGCACAGATACGCAGTATTTT. This encodes CASSQDNGVAGGTDTQYF. The chain combines TRBV4-3 with TRBJ2-3, with TRBD2 matching over 9 bases. The germline V gene has CDR1 LGHNA and CDR2 YSLEER. Trimming at V came to 0 bases and at J to 1 base, leaving 8 bases not matched to a gene. This CDR3 contains 18 residues.

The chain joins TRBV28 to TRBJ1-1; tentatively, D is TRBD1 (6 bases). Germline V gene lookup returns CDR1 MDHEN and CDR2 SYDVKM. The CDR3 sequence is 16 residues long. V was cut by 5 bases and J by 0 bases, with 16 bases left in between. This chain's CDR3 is CASSMTSDSLNTEAFF. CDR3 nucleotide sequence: TGTGCCAGCAGTATGACCTCGGACAGCCTGAACACTGAAGCTTTCTTT.

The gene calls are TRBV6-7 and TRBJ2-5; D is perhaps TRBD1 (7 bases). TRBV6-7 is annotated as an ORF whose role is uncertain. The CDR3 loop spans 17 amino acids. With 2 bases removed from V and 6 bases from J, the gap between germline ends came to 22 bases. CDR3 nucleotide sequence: TGTGCCAGCAGTTACCGCTTGGGGCAGGGGGGCACGAAGACCCAGTACTTC. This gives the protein CASSYRLGQGGTKTQYF.

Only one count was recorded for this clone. CDR3 coding DNA: TGTGCCTGGGACCGGGCGGGGATGGCTTTCTTT. It is translated as CAWDRAGMAFF. The gene calls are TRBV30 and TRBJ1-1, with D uncertain. The CDR3 extends over 11 amino acids. Germline-derived CDR1 and CDR2 are GTSNPN and SVGIG (reference sequence). The V end lost 5 bases, the J end lost 11 bases, and 15 bases lay between the germline ends.

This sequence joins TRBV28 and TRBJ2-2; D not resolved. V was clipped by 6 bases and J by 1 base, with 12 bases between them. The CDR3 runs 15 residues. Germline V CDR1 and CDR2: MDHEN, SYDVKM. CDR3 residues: CASSTPQENTGELFF. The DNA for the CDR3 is TGTGCCAGCAGCACACCGCAAGAGAACACCGGGGAGCTGTTTTTT. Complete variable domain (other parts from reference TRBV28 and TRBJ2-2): DVKVTQSSRYLVKRTGEKVFLECVQDMDHENMFWYRQDPGLGLRLIYFSYDVKMKEKGDIPEGYSVSREKKERFSLILESASTNQTSMYLCASSTPQENTGELFFGEGSRLTVL.

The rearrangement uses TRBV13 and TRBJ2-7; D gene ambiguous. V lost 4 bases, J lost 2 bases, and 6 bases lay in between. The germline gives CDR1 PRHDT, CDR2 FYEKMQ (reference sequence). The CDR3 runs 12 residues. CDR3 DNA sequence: TGTGCCAGCAGCTCCTCCCCCTACGAGCAGTACTTC. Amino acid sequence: CASSSSPYEQYF. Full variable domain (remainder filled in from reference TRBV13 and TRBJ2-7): AAGVIQSPRHLIKEKRETATLKCYPIPRHDTVYWYQQGPGQDPQFLISFYEKMQSDKGSIPDRFSAQQFSDYHSELNMSSLELGDSALYFCASSSSPYEQYFGPGTRLTVT.